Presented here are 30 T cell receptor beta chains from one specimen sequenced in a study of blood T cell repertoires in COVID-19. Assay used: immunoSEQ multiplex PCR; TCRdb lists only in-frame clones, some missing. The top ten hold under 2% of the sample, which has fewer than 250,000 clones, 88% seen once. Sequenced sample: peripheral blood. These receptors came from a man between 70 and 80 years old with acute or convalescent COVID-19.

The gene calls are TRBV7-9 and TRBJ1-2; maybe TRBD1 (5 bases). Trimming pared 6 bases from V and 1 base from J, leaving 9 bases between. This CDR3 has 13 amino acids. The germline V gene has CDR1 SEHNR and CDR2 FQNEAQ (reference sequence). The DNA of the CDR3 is TGTGCCAGCAGTAGGGGCCTTAACTATGGCTACACCTTC. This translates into CASSRGLNYGYTF.

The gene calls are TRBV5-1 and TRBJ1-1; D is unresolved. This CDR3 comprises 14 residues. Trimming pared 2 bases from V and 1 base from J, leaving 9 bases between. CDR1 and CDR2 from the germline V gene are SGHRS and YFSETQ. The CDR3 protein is CASSFGEPNTEAFF. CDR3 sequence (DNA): TGCGCCAGCAGCTTCGGGGAACCGAACACTGAAGCTTTCTTT. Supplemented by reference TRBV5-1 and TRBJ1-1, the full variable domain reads KAGVTQTPRYLIKTRGQQVTLSCSPISGHRSVSWYQQTPGQGLQFLFEYFSETQRNKGNFPGRFSGRQFSNSRSEMNVSTLELGDSALYLCASSFGEPNTEAFFGQGTRLTVV.

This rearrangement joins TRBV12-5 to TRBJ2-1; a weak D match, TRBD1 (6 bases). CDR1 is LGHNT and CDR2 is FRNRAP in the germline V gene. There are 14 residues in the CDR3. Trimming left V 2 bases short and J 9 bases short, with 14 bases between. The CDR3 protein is CASGLSGVGGEQFF. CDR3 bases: TGTGCTAGTGGTTTGAGTGGCGTAGGGGGTGAGCAGTTCTTC.

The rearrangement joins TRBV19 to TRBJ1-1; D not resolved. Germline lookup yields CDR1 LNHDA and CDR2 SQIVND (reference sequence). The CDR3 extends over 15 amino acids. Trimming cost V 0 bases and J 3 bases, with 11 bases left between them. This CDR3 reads CASSIDYNRYTEAFF. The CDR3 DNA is TGTGCCAGTAGTATAGACTACAACAGATACACTGAAGCTTTCTTT.

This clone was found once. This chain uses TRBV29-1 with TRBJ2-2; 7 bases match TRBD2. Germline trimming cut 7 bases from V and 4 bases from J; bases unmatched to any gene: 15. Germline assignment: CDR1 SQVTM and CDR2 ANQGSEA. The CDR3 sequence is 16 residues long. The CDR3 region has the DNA TGCAGCGCCCCAGGTGGTTTAGCGGGCCTCACCGGGGAGCTGTTTTTT. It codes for CSAPGGLAGLTGELFF.

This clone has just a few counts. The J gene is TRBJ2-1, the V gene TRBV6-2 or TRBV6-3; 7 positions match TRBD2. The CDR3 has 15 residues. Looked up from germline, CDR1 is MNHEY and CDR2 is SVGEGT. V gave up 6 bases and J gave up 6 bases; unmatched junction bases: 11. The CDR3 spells CASSLRDLAGNEQFF. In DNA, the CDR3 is TGTGCCAGCAGCCTCCGGGATTTAGCGGGCAATGAGCAGTTCTTC.

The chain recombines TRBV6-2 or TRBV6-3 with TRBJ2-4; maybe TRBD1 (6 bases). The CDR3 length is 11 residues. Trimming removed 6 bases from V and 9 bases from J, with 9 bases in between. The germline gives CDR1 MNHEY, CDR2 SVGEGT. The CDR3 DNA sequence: TGTGCCAGCAGCTTAGGGGGCATTCAGTACTTC. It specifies CASSLGGIQYF.

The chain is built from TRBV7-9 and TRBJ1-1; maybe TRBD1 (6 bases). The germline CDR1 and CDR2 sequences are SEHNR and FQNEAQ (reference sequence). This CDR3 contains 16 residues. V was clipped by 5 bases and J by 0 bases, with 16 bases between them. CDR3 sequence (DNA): TGTGCCAGCAGCCCCCGTCGGACAGAGATGAACACTGAAGCTTTCTTT. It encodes CASSPRRTEMNTEAFF. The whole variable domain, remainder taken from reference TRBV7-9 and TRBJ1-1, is DTGVSQNPRHKITKRGQNVTFRCDPISEHNRLYWYRQTLGQGPEFLTYFQNEAQLEKSRLLSDRFSAERPKGSFSTLEIQRTEQGDSAMYLCASSPRRTEMNTEAFFGQGTRLTVV.

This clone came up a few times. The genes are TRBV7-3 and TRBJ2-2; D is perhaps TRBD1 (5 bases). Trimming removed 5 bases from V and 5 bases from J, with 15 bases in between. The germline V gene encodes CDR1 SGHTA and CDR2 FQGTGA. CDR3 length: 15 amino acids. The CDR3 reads CASSPVSGPTGELFF. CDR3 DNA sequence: TGTGCCAGCAGCCCTGTCTCAGGGCCTACCGGGGAGCTGTTTTTT.

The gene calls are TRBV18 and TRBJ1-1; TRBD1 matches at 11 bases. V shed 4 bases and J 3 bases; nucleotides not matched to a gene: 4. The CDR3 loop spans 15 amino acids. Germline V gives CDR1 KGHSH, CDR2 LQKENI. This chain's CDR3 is CASSLWGQGDTEAFF. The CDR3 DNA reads TGTGCCAGCTCACTTTGGGGACAGGGGGACACTGAAGCTTTCTTT.

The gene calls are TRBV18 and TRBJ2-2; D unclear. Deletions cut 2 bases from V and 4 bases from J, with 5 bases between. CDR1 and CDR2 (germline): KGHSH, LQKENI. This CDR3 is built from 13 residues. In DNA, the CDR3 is TGTGCCAGCTCACCAGGTAGCACCGGGGAGCTGTTTTTT. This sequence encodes CASSPGSTGELFF.

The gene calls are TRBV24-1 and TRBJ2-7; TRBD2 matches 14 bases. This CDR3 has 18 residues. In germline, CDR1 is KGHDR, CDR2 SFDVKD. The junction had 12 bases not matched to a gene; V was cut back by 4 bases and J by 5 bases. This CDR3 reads CATSDNTGTSGSIDEQYF. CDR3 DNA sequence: TGTGCCACCAGTGACAACACCGGGACTAGCGGGAGTATCGACGAGCAGTACTTC.

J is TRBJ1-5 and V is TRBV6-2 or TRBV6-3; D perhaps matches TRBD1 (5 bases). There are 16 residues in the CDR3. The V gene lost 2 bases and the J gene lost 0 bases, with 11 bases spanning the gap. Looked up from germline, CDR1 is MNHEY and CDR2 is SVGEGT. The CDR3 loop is CASSYGRGVSNQPQHF. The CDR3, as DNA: TGTGCCAGCAGTTACGGGCGGGGGGTTAGCAATCAGCCCCAGCATTTT.

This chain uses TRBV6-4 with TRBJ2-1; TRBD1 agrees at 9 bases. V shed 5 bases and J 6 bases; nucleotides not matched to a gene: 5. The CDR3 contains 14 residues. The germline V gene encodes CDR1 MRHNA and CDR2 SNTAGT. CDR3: CASSPGQGPNEQFF. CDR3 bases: TGTGCCAGCAGTCCGGGACAGGGTCCCAATGAGCAGTTCTTC.

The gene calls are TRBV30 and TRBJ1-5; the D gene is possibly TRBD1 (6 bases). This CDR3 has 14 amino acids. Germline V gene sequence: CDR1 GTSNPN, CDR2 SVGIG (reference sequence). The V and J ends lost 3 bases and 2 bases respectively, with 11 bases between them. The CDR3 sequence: CAWRRSGGNQPQHF. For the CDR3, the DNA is TGTGCCTGGAGGCGGTCAGGGGGCAATCAGCCCCAGCATTTT.

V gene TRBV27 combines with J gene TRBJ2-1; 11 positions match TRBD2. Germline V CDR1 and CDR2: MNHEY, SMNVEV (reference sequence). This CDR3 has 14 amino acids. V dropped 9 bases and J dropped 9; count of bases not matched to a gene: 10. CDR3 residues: CASFPSGRRGEQFF. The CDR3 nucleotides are TGTGCCAGTTTTCCTAGCGGGAGGAGGGGTGAGCAGTTCTTC.

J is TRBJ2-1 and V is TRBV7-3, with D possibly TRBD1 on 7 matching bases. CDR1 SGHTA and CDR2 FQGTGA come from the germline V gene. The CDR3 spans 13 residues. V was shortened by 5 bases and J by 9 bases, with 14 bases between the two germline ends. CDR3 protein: CASSKDRRAEQFF. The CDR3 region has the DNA TGTGCCAGCAGCAAGGACAGGAGGGCTGAGCAGTTCTTC.

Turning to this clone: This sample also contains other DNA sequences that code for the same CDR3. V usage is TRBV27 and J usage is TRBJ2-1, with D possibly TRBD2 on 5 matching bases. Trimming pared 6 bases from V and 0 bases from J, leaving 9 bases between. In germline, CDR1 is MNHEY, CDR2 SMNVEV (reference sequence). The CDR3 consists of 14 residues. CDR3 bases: TGTGCCAGCAGCCTTGGGAGCTCCTACAATGAGCAGTTCTTC. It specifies CASSLGSSYNEQFF.

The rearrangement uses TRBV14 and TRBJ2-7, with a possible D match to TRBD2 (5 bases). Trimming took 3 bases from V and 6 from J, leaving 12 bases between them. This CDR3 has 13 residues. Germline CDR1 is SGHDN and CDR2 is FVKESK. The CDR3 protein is CASSHGLAREQYF. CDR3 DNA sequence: TGTGCCAGCAGCCACGGATTAGCGCGCGAGCAGTACTTC.

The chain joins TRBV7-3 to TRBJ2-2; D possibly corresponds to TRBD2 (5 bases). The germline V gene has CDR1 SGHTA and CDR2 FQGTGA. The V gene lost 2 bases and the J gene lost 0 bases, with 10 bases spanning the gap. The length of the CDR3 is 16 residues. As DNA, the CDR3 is TGTGCCAGCAGCTTAGGACTTATCGCGAACACCGGGGAGCTGTTTTTT. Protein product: CASSLGLIANTGELFF.

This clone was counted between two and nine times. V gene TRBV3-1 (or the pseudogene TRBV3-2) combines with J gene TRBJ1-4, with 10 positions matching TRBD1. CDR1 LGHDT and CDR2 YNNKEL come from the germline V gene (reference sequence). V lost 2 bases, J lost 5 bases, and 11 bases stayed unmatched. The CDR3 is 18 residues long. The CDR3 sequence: CASSQSPGQGTANEKLFF. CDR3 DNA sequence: TGTGCCAGCAGCCAATCCCCGGGACAGGGGACCGCCAATGAAAAACTGTTTTTT.

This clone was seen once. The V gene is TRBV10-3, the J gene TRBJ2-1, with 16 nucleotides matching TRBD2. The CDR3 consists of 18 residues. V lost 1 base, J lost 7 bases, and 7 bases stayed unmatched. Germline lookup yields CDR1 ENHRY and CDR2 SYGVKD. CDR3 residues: CAISELAPGLAGGNEQFF. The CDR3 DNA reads TGTGCCATCAGTGAGTTAGCCCCGGGACTAGCGGGAGGGAATGAGCAGTTCTTC.

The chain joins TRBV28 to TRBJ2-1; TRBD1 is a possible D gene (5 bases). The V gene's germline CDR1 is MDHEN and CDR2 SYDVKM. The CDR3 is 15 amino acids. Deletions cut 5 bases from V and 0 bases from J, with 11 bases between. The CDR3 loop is CASSPLDNSYNEQFF. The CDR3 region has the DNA TGTGCCAGCAGTCCCCTGGACAACTCCTACAATGAGCAGTTCTTC. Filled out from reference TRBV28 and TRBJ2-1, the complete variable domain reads DVKVTQSSRYLVKRTGEKVFLECVQDMDHENMFWYRQDPGLGLRLIYFSYDVKMKEKGDIPEGYSVSREKKERFSLILESASTNQTSMYLCASSPLDNSYNEQFFGPGTRLTVL.

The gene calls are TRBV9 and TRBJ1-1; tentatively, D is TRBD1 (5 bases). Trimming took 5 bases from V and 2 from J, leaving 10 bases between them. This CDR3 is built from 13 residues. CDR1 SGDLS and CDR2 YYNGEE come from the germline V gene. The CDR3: CASRRGDNTEAFF. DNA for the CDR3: TGTGCCAGCAGGCGGGGGGATAACACTGAAGCTTTCTTT.

The CDR3 here is CAISEFQGDEQYF. CDR3 DNA sequence: TGTGCCATCAGTGAATTTCAGGGGGACGAGCAGTACTTC. The chain has TRBV10-3 and TRBJ2-7; 7 positions agree with TRBD1. The CDR3 covers 13 residues. Germline V gene lookup returns CDR1 ENHRY and CDR2 SYGVKD. The V segment lost 3 bases and the J segment 5 bases; nucleotides outside the gene matches: 4.

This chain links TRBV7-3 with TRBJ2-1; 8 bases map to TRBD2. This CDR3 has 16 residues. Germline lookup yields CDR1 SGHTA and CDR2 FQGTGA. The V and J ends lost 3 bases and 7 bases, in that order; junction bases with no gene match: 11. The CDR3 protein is CASSFQGYGRANEQFF. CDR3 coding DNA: TGTGCCAGCAGCTTTCAGGGGTACGGGAGGGCGAATGAGCAGTTCTTC.

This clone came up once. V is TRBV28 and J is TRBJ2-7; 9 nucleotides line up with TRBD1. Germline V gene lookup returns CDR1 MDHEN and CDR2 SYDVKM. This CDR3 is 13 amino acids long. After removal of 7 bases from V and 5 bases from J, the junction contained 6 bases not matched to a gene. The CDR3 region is CASMTGTGNEQYF. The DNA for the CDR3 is TGTGCCAGCATGACCGGGACAGGGAACGAGCAGTACTTC. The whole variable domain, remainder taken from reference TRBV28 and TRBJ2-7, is DVKVTQSSRYLVKRTGEKVFLECVQDMDHENMFWYRQDPGLGLRLIYFSYDVKMKEKGDIPEGYSVSREKKERFSLILESASTNQTSMYLCASMTGTGNEQYFGPGTRLTVT.

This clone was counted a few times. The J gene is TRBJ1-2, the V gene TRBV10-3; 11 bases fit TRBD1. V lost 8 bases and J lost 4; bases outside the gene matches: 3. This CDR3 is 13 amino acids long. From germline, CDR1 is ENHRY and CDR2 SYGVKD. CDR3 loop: CAIGTGGGYGYTF. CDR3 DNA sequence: TGTGCCATCGGGACAGGGGGGGGCTATGGCTACACCTTC.

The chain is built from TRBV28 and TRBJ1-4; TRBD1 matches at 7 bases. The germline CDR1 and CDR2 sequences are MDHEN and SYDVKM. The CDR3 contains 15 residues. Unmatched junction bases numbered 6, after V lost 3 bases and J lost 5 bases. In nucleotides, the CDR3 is TGTGCCAGCAGTTTCGTTGGGACAGCCAATGAAAAACTGTTTTTT. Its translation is CASSFVGTANEKLFF.

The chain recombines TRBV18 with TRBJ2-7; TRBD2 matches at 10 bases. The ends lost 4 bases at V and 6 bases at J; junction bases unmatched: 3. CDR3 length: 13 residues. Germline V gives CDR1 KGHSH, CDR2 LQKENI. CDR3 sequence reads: CASSQREGGEQYF. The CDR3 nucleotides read TGTGCCAGCTCACAGCGGGAGGGAGGCGAGCAGTACTTC.